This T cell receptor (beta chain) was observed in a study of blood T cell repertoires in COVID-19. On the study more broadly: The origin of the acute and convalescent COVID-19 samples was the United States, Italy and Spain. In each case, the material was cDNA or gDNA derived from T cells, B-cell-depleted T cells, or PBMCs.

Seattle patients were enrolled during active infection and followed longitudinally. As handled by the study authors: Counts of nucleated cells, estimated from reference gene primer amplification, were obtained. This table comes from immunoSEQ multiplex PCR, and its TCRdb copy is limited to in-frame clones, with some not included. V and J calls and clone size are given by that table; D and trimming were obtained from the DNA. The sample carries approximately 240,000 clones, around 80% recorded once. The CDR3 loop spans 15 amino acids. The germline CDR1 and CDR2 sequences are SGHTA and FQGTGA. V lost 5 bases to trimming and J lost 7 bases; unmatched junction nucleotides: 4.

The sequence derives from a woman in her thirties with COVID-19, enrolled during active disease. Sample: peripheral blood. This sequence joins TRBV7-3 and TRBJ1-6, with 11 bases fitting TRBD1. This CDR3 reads CASSQGDRGNSPLHF. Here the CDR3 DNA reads TGTGCCAGCAGCCAAGGGGACAGGGGGAATTCACCCCTCCACTTT.